The TCR beta chain described here comes from a study of shared clonotypes between healthy human individuals. Regarding the study as a whole: With a few donors compared, approximately 5% of naive CD4 clonotypes were shared. It was the few donors that limited the genetic and exposure-history diversity represented.

V dropped 5 bases and J dropped 5 bases, with 19 bases sitting between them. From germline, CDR1 is MNHEY and CDR2 SMNVEV (reference sequence). The CDR3 sequence is 15 residues long. Notes on this clone: Its antigen is unidentified.

Profiled with immunoSEQ multiplex PCR; TCRdb holds only in-frame clones, not every one. The table includes around 1.9 million clones, just under 95% detected once. The naive CD8 population came from CD45RO-negative cells selected for CCR7, without terminally differentiated effector memory CD45RA+ cells. The donor cohort consisted entirely of Caucasian adults residing in Nashville, Tennessee. This chain joins TRBV27 and TRBJ2-7; D perhaps matches TRBD2 (6 bases). Input material: naive CD8+ T cells from PBMCs. The receptor was derived from a man aged 18 to 30 in good health. Some clones in this sample may be carry-over from other donors' samples. CDR3 sequence (DNA): TGTGCCAGCAGTCTTTCTCCAGGAGGGAGGAACGAGCAGTACTTC. Protein: CASSLSPGGRNEQYF.